The clone carrying this TCR beta chain was picked up a small number of times. MiXCR, applied by TCRdb to the RT-PCR reads, yields one record per CDR3 protein. Of hundreds of thousands of distinct CDR3 sequences listed, around 11% are singletons. The data are from a study of response to subunit inactivated influenza vaccine. The CDR3 spans 14 residues. From germline, CDR1 is SGHRS and CDR2 YFSETQ. V trimming: 3 bases; J trimming: 2 bases; junction bases outside the gene matches: 4. A further study also used this sample, focusing on T cells expressing NK-cell markers. That paper states: The authors made TCR beta cDNA libraries by 5'RACE template switching. This switching added a universal primer site and UMIs. The CD3+CD56-NKG2C+ fraction of a handful of donors was also led by these clonotypes.

The chain recombines TRBV5-1 with TRBJ1-1; TRBD1 matches at 7 bases. Source: PBMCs from blood, taken on the day of vaccination. This receptor was taken from a man in his forties or fifties who received an inactivated influenza vaccine. CDR3 in DNA: TGCGCCAGCAGCTGGGGACAGAGTAACACTGAAGCTTTCTTT. Protein sequence: CASSWGQSNTEAFF. The complete variable domain, with remaining parts taken from reference TRBV5-1 and TRBJ1-1, reads KAGVTQTPRYLIKTRGQQVTLSCSPISGHRSVSWYQQTPGQGLQFLFEYFSETQRNKGNFPGRFSGRQFSNSRSEMNVSTLELGDSALYLCASSWGQSNTEAFFGQGTRLTVV.